The clone carrying this T cell receptor beta chain was picked up many times. V lost 2 bases, J lost 8 bases, and 2 bases stayed unmatched. The CDR3 covers 12 residues. Per germline, CDR1 SGHNT and CDR2 YENEEA. Individual cDNA molecules carried attached unique molecular identifiers. Each CDR3 protein is one row after TCRdb ran MiXCR on the 5' RACE reads. The repertoire holds some 70,000 distinct CDR3 sequences, with 9.5% as singletons. This sample is part of a study of early T cells in non-severe SARS-CoV-2 infection. V usage is TRBV11-3 and J usage is TRBJ2-7, with 8 bases aligning to TRBD1. This TCR came from an adult who was a healthcare worker with PCR-confirmed SARS-CoV-2 infection or an uninfected control (not recorded which). What was sequenced was whole blood. CDR3 in DNA: TGTGCCAGCAGCTTACAGGGGGCGCAGCAGTACTTC. Protein product: CASSLQGAQQYF.